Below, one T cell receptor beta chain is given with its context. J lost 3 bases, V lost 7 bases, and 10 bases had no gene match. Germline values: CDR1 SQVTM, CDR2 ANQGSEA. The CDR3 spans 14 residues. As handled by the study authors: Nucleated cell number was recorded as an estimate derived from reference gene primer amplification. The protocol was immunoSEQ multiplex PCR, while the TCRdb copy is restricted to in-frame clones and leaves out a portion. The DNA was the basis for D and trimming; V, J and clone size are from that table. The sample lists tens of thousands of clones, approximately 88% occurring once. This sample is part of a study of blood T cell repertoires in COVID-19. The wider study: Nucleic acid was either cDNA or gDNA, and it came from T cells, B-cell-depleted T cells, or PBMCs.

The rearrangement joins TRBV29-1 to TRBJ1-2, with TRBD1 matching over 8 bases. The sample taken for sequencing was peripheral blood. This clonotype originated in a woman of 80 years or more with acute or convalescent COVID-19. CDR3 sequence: CSARARGRDYGYTF. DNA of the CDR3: TGCAGCGCCCGAGCCAGGGGGCGGGACTATGGCTACACCTTC.